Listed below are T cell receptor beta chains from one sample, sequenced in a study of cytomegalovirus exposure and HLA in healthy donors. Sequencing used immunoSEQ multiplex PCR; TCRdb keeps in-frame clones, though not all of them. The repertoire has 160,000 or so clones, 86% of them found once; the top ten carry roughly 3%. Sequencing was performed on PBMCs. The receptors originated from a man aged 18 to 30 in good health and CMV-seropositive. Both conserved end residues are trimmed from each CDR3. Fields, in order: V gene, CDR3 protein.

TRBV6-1 ASRGGPKNIQY
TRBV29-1 SVMIGGYT
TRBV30 AWTRTQRSSYNSPLH
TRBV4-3 ASSQGLGGAYEQY
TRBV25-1 ASSATSNEQF
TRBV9 ASSGRGLSTGELF
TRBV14 ASSHKGTSGSLQF
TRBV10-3 AISEAGASNQPQH
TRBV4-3 ASKSQRGGTDTQY
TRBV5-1 ASSWAAGNLEQY
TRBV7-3 ASSPSGGETQY
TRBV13 ASRGLAGMNEQF
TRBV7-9 ASSLQFQF
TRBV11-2 ASSSGGLDSYFLGETQY
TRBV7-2 ASRLDGAGARGAQY
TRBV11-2 ASSPPGRAVNEQY
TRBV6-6 ASSYSTGGIIYT
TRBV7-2 ASSQLAGGWGNEQF
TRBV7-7 ASSLASGGGTWRYEQY
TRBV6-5 ASSYASRETQY
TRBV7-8 ASSLGGQFYGYT
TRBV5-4 ASSLAWGRARADNEQF
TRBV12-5 ASGLGTYQPQH
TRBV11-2 ASSLGGQGYT
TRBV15 ATSRLYNSPLH
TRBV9 ASSPPSPGELF
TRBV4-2 ASSSTGNWTYEQY
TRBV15 ATSGSSYNEQF
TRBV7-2 ASSLQPGGQPQH
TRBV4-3 ASSQAPGSYNEQF
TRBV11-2 ASSLGDSYEQY
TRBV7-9 AGQIGGVSDTEAF
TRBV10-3 AITTPGTGGELF
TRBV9 ASTHSGGYTDTQY
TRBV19 ASSIERGQYEQF
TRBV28 ASSSVGTSGRAHSYEQY
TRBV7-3 ASSPSGSPYEQY
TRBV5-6 ASSLGQYYGYT
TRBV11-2 ASSPTRTVYNEQF
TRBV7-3 ASSLTGFRGVGNEQF
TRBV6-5 ASTGGNSAQY
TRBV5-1 ASSATSGPNTQY
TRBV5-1 ASSLVAGGLIYEQY
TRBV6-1 ASSEAGTPLIRQH
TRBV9 ASSVSAGRAGELF
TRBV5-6 ASSLLLAGITDTQY